The sequence of this TCR beta chain was determined in a study of cytomegalovirus exposure and HLA in healthy donors. The study's findings and limits: Prior analysis indicated that the majority of TCR beta V segments exhibited productivity approximately 87% or approximately 30% of the time. Association of a missense DCLRE1C variant with TCR beta V- and J-gene trimming was reported in a later analysis.

This CDR3 is built from 14 residues. CDR1 is SGHRS, CDR2 YFSETQ, per germline. After removal of 4 bases from V and 1 base from J, the junction contained 2 bases not matched to a gene. PCR employed 60 Vbeta and 13 Jbeta primers. TCRdb keeps only in-frame clones here, not all; method: immunoSEQ multiplex PCR. The table records some 150,000 clones, around 77% of them present only once. A word on this clone: Its antigen is unknown.

V usage is TRBV5-1 and J usage is TRBJ2-4; 7 nucleotides match TRBD1. Input material: PBMCs. The sequence was obtained from a young man in good health and CMV-seropositive. CDR3 protein: CASSTGDAKNIQYF. DNA for the CDR3: TGCGCCAGCAGCACAGGGGATGCCAAAAACATTCAGTACTTC.